This T cell receptor beta chain was retrieved from a study of blood T cell repertoires in COVID-19. The overall study: The analysed material was cDNA or gDNA that came from T cells, B-cell-depleted T cells, or PBMCs.

In germline, CDR1 is KGHSH, CDR2 LQKENI. The CDR3 is made up of 12 amino acids. V was pared by 3 bases and J by 9 bases, with 9 bases between. Using immunoSEQ multiplex PCR, the repertoire was profiled, and TCRdb retains in-frame clones only, with some absent. The sample includes approximately 340,000 clones, more than 85% of them seen just once. This chain links TRBV18 with TRBJ2-1; D not resolved. The receptor comes from a woman between 40 and 55 years old who had been exposed to COVID-19. The sequencing sample was made of PBMCs or T cells enriched from blood (not recorded which). The CDR3: CASSPLSVEQFF. As DNA, the CDR3 is TGTGCCAGCTCACCGTTGAGCGTTGAGCAGTTCTTC.